This T cell receptor beta chain emerged from a study of regulatory T cells in long-lasting Graves disease. CDR3 length: 14 residues. V was clipped by 2 bases and J by 4 bases, with 9 bases between them. Germline V lookup: CDR1 LGHDT, CDR2 YNNKEL (reference sequence). The study, taken as a whole, reports: Less diverse TCR repertoires were seen in persistent Graves' patients than in newly diagnosed ones.

In regard to this clonotype: Antigen specificity is unknown.

Investigators prepared the TCR beta libraries by applying iRepertoire HTBI primers and Arm-PCR of CDR3 regions. In TCRdb, the multiplex PCR reads were re-called with MiXCR into one record per CDR3 protein. Of more than 650,000 distinct CDR3 sequences in the sample, approximately 31% are singletons; the top ten hold roughly 41%. Time point reported: persistent/refractory GD, antithyroid drugs over 5 years with positive TRAb. PBMC-extracted RNA yielded the TCR library. The specimen was peripheral blood mononuclear cells (PBMCs), collected when the disease was refractory, from a patient treated with antithyroid drugs. The receptor's source is a female donor with Graves disease. The chain links TRBV3-1 to TRBJ1-3; D is undetermined. The DNA of the CDR3 is TGTGCCAGCAGCCAAACCCCTCAAGGAAACACCATATATTTT. Protein: CASSQTPQGNTIYF.